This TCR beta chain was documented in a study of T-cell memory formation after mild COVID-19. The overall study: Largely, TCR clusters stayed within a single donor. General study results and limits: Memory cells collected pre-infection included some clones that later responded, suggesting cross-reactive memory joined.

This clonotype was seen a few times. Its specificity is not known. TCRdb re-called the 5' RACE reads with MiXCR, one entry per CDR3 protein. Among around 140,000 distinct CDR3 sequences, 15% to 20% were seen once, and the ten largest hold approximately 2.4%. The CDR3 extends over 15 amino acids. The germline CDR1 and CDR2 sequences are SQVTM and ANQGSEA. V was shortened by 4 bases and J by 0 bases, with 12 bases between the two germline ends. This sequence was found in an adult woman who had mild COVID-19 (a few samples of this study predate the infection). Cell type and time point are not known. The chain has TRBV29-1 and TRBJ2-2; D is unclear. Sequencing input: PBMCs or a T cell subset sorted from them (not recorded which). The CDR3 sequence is CSVAEAATNTGELFF. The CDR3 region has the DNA TGCAGCGTTGCCGAGGCGGCAACGAACACCGGGGAGCTGTTTTTT.